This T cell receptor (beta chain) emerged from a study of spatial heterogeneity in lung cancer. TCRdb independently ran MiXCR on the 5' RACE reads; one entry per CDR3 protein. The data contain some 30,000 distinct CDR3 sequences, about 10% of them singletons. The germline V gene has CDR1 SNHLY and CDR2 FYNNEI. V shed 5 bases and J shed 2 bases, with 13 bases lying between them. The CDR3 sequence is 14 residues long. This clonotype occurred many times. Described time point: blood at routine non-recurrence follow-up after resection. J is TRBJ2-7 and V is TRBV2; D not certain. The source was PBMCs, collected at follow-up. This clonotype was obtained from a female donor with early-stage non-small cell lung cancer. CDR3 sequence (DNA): TGTGCCAGCAGTCGCAACCGGGCCCCCTACGAGCAGTACTTC. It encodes CASSRNRAPYEQYF.